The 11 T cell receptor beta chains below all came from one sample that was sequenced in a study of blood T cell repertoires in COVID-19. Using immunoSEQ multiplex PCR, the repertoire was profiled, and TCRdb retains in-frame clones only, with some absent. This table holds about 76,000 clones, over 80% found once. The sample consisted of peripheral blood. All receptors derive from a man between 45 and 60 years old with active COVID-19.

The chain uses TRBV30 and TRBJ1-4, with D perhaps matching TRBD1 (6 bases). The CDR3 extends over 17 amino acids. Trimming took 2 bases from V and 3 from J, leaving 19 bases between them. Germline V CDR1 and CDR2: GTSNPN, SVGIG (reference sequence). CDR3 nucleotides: TGTGCCTGGAGTCCCACAGGGAATACGGCAGCTAATGAAAAACTGTTTTTT. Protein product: CAWSPTGNTAANEKLFF.

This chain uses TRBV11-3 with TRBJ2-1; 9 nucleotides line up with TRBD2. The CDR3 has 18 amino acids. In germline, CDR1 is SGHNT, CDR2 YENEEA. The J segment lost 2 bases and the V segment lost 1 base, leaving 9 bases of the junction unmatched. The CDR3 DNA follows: TGTGCCAGCAGCTTAGGGGCCGTGGCGGGAGGGACCTACAATGAGCAGTTCTTC. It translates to CASSLGAVAGGTYNEQFF.

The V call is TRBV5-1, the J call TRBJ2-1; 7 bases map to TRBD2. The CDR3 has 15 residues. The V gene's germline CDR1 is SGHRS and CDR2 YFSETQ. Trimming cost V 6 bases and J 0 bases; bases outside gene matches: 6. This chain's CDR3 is CASTDTGGSYNEQFF. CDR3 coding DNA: TGCGCCAGCACAGATACGGGGGGCTCCTACAATGAGCAGTTCTTC.

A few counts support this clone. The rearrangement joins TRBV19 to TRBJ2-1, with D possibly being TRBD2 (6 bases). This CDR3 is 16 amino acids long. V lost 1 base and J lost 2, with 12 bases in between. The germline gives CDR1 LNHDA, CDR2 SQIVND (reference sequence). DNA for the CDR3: TGTGCCAGTAGTATAGTCCCGGGACTCGCCTACAATGAGCAGTTCTTC. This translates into CASSIVPGLAYNEQFF.

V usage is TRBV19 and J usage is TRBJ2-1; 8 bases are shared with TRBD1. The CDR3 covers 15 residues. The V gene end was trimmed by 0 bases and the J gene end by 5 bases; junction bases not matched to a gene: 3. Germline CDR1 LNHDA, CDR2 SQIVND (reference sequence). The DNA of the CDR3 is TGTGCCAGTAGTATAGACAGGGGGCGTAACAATGAGCAGTTCTTC. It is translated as CASSIDRGRNNEQFF.

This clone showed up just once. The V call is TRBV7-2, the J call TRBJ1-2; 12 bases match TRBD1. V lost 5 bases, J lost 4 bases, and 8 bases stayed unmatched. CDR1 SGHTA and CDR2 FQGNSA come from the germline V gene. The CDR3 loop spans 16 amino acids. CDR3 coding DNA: TGTGCCAGCAGCCCAGGGGGACAGGGGGCGTCCTATGGCTACACCTTC. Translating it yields CASSPGGQGASYGYTF.

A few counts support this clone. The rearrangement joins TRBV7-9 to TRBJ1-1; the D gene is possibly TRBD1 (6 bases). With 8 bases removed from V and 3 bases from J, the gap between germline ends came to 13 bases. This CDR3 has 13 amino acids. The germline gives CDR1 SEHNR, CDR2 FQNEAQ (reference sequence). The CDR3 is CASGAGADTEAFF. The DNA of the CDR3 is TGTGCCAGCGGCGCAGGGGCGGACACTGAAGCTTTCTTT.

CDR3 sequence (DNA): TGTGCCAGCAGCCCACATTGGGGGCTATATAATTCACCCCTCCACTTT. This gives the protein CASSPHWGLYNSPLHF. The V and J genes are TRBV7-9 and TRBJ1-6, with a weak D call TRBD1 (6 bases). The germline gives CDR1 SEHNR, CDR2 FQNEAQ (reference sequence). The CDR3 totals 16 residues. V shed 5 bases and J shed 4 bases, with 15 bases lying between them.

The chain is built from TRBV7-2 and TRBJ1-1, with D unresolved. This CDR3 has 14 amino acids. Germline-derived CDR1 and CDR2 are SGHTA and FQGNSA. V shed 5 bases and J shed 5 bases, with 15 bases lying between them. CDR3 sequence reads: CASSPPGVRTEAFF. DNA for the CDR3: TGTGCCAGCAGCCCCCCCGGGGTTCGGACTGAAGCTTTCTTT. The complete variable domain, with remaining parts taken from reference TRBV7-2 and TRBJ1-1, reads GAGVSQSPSNKVTEKGKDVELRCDPISGHTALYWYRQSLGQGLEFLIYFQGNSAPDKSGLPSDRFSAERTGGSVSTLTIQRTQQEDSAVYLCASSPPGVRTEAFFGQGTRLTVV.

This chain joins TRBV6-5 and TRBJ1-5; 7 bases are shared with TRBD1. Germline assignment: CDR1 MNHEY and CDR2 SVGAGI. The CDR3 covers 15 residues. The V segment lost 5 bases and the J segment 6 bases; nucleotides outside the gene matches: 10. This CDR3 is CASSNNRGRGQPQHF. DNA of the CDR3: TGTGCCAGCAGTAACAACAGGGGTAGAGGTCAGCCCCAGCATTTT.

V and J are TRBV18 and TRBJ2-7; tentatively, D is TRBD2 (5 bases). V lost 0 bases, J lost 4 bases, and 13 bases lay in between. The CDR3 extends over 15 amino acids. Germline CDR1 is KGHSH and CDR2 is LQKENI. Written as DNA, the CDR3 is TGTGCCAGCTCACCACCCGGGTCCCAGCGGTACGAGCAGTACTTC. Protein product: CASSPPGSQRYEQYF. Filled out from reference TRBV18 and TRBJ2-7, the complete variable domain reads NAGVMQNPRHLVRRRGQEARLRCSPMKGHSHVYWYRQLPEEGLKFMVYLQKENIIDESGMPKERFSAEFPKEGPSILRIQQVVRGDSAAYFCASSPPGSQRYEQYFGPGTRLTVT.